The present T cell receptor beta chain was sequenced within a study of cytomegalovirus exposure and HLA in healthy donors. Study-level results: Immune exposure data for these donors was limited to CMV serostatus. A later analysis reportedly found fewer N-insertions in an Asian-associated ancestry cluster than the roughly 680-donor mean. In vitro experiments confirmed that a few CMV-associated chains were specific for CMV antigens.

A note on this clone: The target antigen is unknown.

It was with 60 Vbeta and 13 Jbeta primers that the PCR ran. Per the original methods: Tens of millions of unique TCR beta chains, 9 million to 14 million shared, were counted in a later analysis. The method was immunoSEQ multiplex PCR; TCRdb's version includes in-frame clones alone and lacks a portion of them. The V and J calls and clone size were taken over from that table, and D and trimming were inferred from the DNA. Of 65,000 or so clones in the sample, 77% are singletons; the top ten hold 3.3%. The sample was PBMCs. This clonotype originated in a woman aged 40 to 50 in good health and CMV-seropositive.

The CDR3 DNA sequence: TGTGCCAGCAGACAGGATAGCAATCAGCCCCAGCATTTT. Translated, it gives CASRQDSNQPQHF. The chain has TRBV6-1 and TRBJ1-5, with a weak D call TRBD1 (5 bases). The CDR3 has 13 residues. V lost 6 bases and J lost 0, with 6 bases in between. CDR1 MNHNS and CDR2 SASEGT come from the germline V gene.